This T cell receptor beta chain was recovered during a study of regulatory T cells in long-lasting Graves disease. General study points: Newly diagnosed Graves' patients had higher TCR diversity than persistent ones.

Time point noted: newly diagnosed GD, antithyroid drugs for less than 3 months. Extracted RNA from PBMCs served as the source of the TCR library. This clonotype has a single count. The antigen is not known. With iRepertoire HTBI primers and Arm-PCR of CDR3 regions, TCR beta libraries were built. How the authors handled the data: In the combined samples, around 60 TRBV and 15 or so TRBJ segments were identified. TCRdb fed the multiplex PCR reads into MiXCR, producing one record per CDR3 protein. The V and J calls and clone size come from TCRdb's table, not from the authors' own analysis. The data hold 350,000 to 500,000 distinct CDR3 sequences, with around 15% observed a single time. V dropped 5 bases and J dropped 1 base, with 18 bases sitting between them. The CDR3 runs to 17 residues. Germline CDR1 is MNHEY and CDR2 is SVGEGT. These records were also assigned to another study, of T cells in Graves' hyperthyroidism and ophthalmopathy.

The material was peripheral blood mononuclear cells (PBMCs), obtained at new diagnosis, from a patient treated with antithyroid drugs. V and J are TRBV6-2 or TRBV6-3 and TRBJ1-5; a possible D gene is TRBD1 (6 bases). The receptor's source is a woman aged 45-65 years with Graves disease. CDR3 protein: CASSEGRRQESNQPQHF. In DNA, the CDR3 is TGTGCCAGCAGTGAAGGCCGTCGACAGGAGAGCAATCAGCCCCAGCATTTT.